The entry below gives a single T cell receptor (beta chain) sequence along with its context. The V and J ends lost 4 bases and 5 bases respectively, with 14 bases between them. Per the germline V gene, CDR1 is SNHLY and CDR2 is FYNNEI. This CDR3 contains 14 residues. The sample is drawn from a study of blood T cell repertoires in COVID-19. Study as a whole: Whether acute or convalescent, the COVID-19 samples came from the United States, Italy and Spain. From T cells, B-cell-depleted T cells, or PBMCs came the material, which was cDNA or gDNA.

The assay was immunoSEQ multiplex PCR, and TCRdb's table has in-frame clones only and misses some. This sample has about 230,000 clones; about 85% occur once, and the top ten carry about 0.93%. This chain uses TRBV2 with TRBJ1-1; tentatively, D is TRBD1 (5 bases). The receptor was isolated from a man between 35 and 55 years old with acute or convalescent COVID-19. The sample comprised peripheral blood. CDR3 in amino acids: CASSGIFGGTEAFF. The CDR3 nucleotides read TGTGCCAGCAGTGGAATATTCGGGGGGACTGAAGCTTTCTTT. Drawing the rest from reference TRBV2 and TRBJ1-1, the complete variable domain is EPEVTQTPSHQVTQMGQEVILRCVPISNHLYFYWYRQILGQKVEFLVSFYNNEISEKSEIFDDQFSVERPDGSNFTLKIRSTKLEDSAMYFCASSGIFGGTEAFFGQGTRLTVV.